The 29 T cell receptor beta chains below were found in one sample sequenced in a study of beta chain features in type 1 diabetes. Study results and caveats: TCRB CDR3s were moderately but significantly shorter in Type 1 diabetes patients in all four CD4+ subsets.

Expressed TCRB transcripts were sequenced, since all the RNA that had been isolated was reverse transcribed. Measured with immunoSEQ multiplex PCR; TCRdb has only the in-frame clones, and not every one. The table records some 370,000 clones, 9.6% of them present only once. No antigen has been identified for these receptors. Material: central memory CD4+ T cells from blood. The receptor source for this set is a man aged 30-40 years with type 1 diabetes.

This clone was counted a few times. This chain links TRBV7-2 with TRBJ2-7; 8 bases are a match to TRBD2. V dropped 5 bases and J dropped 3; count of bases not matched to a gene: 12. The length of the CDR3 is 16 residues. Germline V gene lookup returns CDR1 SGHTA and CDR2 FQGNSA. The DNA for the CDR3 is TGTGCCAGCAGCCCACGACTAGCGCCTATCAGCTACGAGCAGTACTTC. The encoded protein is CASSPRLAPISYEQYF.

This clone has a handful of counts. This chain uses TRBV6-1 with TRBJ1-5, with D perhaps matching TRBD1 (6 bases). V shed 8 bases and J shed 6 bases, with 20 bases lying between them. This CDR3 is built from 15 residues. Germline CDR1 reads MNHNS; CDR2 reads SASEGT. Here the CDR3 DNA reads TGTGCCAGCGAAGGGTTACAGGGTCAGGTTCAGCCCCAGCATTTT. Amino acids: CASEGLQGQVQPQHF.

Only a few counts were recorded for this clone. The chain combines TRBV30 with TRBJ2-2, with TRBD1 as a possible D gene (7 bases). CDR1 and CDR2 from the germline V gene are GTSNPN and SVGIG (reference sequence). V dropped 2 bases and J dropped 6 bases, with 16 bases sitting between them. CDR3 length: 15 amino acids. The CDR3 reads CAWSSGQGGPGELFF. The CDR3 nucleotides read TGTGCCTGGAGTTCCGGGCAGGGGGGCCCCGGGGAGCTGTTTTTT. Full variable domain (missing parts from reference TRBV30 and TRBJ2-2): SQTIHQWPATLVQPVGSPLSLECTVEGTSNPNLYWYRQAAGRGLQLLFYSVGIGQISSEVPQNLSASRPQDRQFILSSKKLLLSDSGFYLCAWSSGQGGPGELFFGEGSRLTVL.

This chain joins TRBV28 and TRBJ2-7; D is unresolved. The germline V and J ends were trimmed by 4 bases and 1 base, with 8 bases remaining between them. Germline assignment: CDR1 MDHEN and CDR2 SYDVKM. The length of the CDR3 is 13 residues. CDR3 in amino acids: CASSSRPSYEQYF. The CDR3 region has the DNA TGTGCCAGCAGTTCGCGCCCTTCCTACGAGCAGTACTTC. The whole variable domain, remainder taken from reference TRBV28 and TRBJ2-7, is DVKVTQSSRYLVKRTGEKVFLECVQDMDHENMFWYRQDPGLGLRLIYFSYDVKMKEKGDIPEGYSVSREKKERFSLILESASTNQTSMYLCASSSRPSYEQYFGPGTRLTVT.

This clone came up once. V usage is TRBV6-1 and J usage is TRBJ1-2, with D perhaps matching TRBD1 (5 bases). This CDR3 spans 14 amino acids. CDR1 is MNHNS and CDR2 is SASEGT in the germline V gene. With 7 bases removed from V and 4 bases from J, the gap between germline ends came to 16 bases. The CDR3 sequence is CASTSRDGIYGYTF. The CDR3 nucleotides are TGTGCCAGCACCTCCAGGGACGGAATCTATGGCTACACCTTC.

V and J are TRBV7-2 and TRBJ2-7, with TRBD1 identical over 8 bases. Losses at the gene ends were 1 base for V and 5 bases for J; bases not matched to a gene: 7. The germline CDR1 and CDR2 sequences are SGHTA and FQGNSA. This CDR3 comprises 15 residues. The CDR3 sequence: CASSLVGQGNDEQYF. The CDR3 coding sequence is TGTGCCAGCAGCTTAGTTGGACAGGGAAACGACGAGCAGTACTTC.

J is TRBJ2-5 and V is TRBV7-3; D possibly corresponds to TRBD2 (5 bases). Trimming pared 5 bases from V and 4 bases from J, leaving 17 bases between. The CDR3 runs to 15 residues. Per the germline V gene, CDR1 is SGHTA and CDR2 is FQGTGA. This chain's CDR3 is CASSPGLGLIETQYF. The DNA for the CDR3 is TGTGCCAGCAGCCCTGGACTGGGTTTGATAGAGACCCAGTACTTC.

On this clone itself: Other DNA variants within this sample encode the same CDR3. The genes are TRBV19 and TRBJ1-1, with D maybe TRBD1 (5 bases). CDR1 LNHDA and CDR2 SQIVND come from the germline V gene (reference sequence). This CDR3 is built from 15 residues. Between the trimmed V and J ends, which lost 1 base and 1 base, there was a span of 10 bases. CDR3 DNA: TGTGCCAGTAGTATAGGCCAGGGTTGGAACACTGAAGCTTTCTTT. It yields the protein CASSIGQGWNTEAFF.

On this clone: One end of the junction is discordant with germline, which a read error may explain. The CDR3 is CASSPQEQDRLVYDYTF. In DNA form, the CDR3 reads TGTGCCAGCTCACCACAGGAACAGGACCGTCTTGTCTATGACTACACCTTC. The rearrangement links TRBV18 to TRBJ1-2; a possible D gene is TRBD1 (5 bases). CDR3 length equals 17 residues. Germline assignment: CDR1 KGHSH and CDR2 LQKENI.

This clone was counted ten times or more. The rearrangement joins TRBV5-4 to TRBJ1-4, with 7 bases that match TRBD1. V lost 4 bases to trimming and J lost 8 bases; unmatched junction nucleotides: 8. The CDR3 totals 14 residues. In germline, CDR1 is SGHNT, CDR2 YYREEE (reference sequence). The CDR3 sequence: CASSHTGALEKLFF. In DNA, the CDR3 is TGTGCCAGCAGCCATACAGGGGCGCTCGAAAAACTGTTTTTT.

This clone has just a few counts. This chain uses TRBV2 with TRBJ2-3, with no clear D. The CDR3 covers 14 residues. The germline V gene has CDR1 SNHLY and CDR2 FYNNEI. V was trimmed by 4 bases and J by 3 bases, leaving 11 bases between them. CDR3 sequence reads: CASSVSGLTDTQYF. The CDR3 DNA is TGTGCCAGCAGTGTTAGTGGGTTGACAGATACGCAGTATTTT.

This clone was seen a few times. This sequence joins TRBV6-4 and TRBJ2-3; TRBD2 matches 7 bases. The CDR3 has 15 residues. CDR1 is MRHNA, CDR2 SNTAGT, per germline. V dropped 6 bases and J dropped 0; count of bases not matched to a gene: 6. The CDR3 loop reads CASSAKRGSTDTQYF. The CDR3 DNA follows: TGTGCCAGCAGCGCGAAGCGGGGCAGCACAGATACGCAGTATTTT.

This clone was seen more than once but under ten times. The genes are TRBV29-1 and TRBJ2-4; D unresolved. V was shortened by 2 bases and J by 5 bases, with 10 bases between the two germline ends. CDR1 and CDR2 from the germline V gene are SQVTM and ANQGSEA. The CDR3 totals 13 residues. CDR3 residues: CSVEREPENIQYF. The DNA for the CDR3 is TGCAGCGTTGAAAGGGAACCAGAAAACATTCAGTACTTC.

This clone was observed a few times. The chain uses TRBV18 and TRBJ2-5; 15 nucleotides align to TRBD2. CDR3 length: 17 residues. V gave up 6 bases and J gave up 5 bases; unmatched junction bases: 10. Germline V CDR1 and CDR2: KGHSH, LQKENI. This CDR3 is CASSFGLAGGSVETQYF. The CDR3 region has the DNA TGTGCCAGCTCGTTCGGACTAGCGGGAGGGTCTGTGGAGACCCAGTACTTC.

The CDR3 DNA reads as TGTGCCAGTAAACTGACTAGCGGGAGGGTAGATACGCAGTATTTT. Translating gives CASKLTSGRVDTQYF. The genes are TRBV19 and TRBJ2-3; 14 positions match TRBD2. The germline gives CDR1 LNHDA, CDR2 SQIVND (reference sequence). The CDR3 has 15 amino acids. The junction had 5 bases not matched to a gene; V was cut back by 7 bases and J by 5 bases.

In its sample, this clone was seen a few times. The V and J genes are TRBV28 and TRBJ1-2, with D uncertain. The CDR3 consists of 12 residues. Germline lookup yields CDR1 MDHEN and CDR2 SYDVKM. Trimming shortened V by 2 bases and J by 11 bases, and 12 bases separated the two germline ends. The CDR3, as DNA: TGTGCCAGCAGTTTAAGGTTAGGTTGGTACACCTTC. Its protein product is CASSLRLGWYTF.

This clone has more than one count but fewer than ten. The chain couples TRBV4-3 to TRBJ2-2; TRBD1 matches at 8 bases. V lost 1 base and J lost 3; bases outside the gene matches: 1. The CDR3 runs to 15 residues. Germline-derived CDR1 and CDR2 are LGHNA and YSLEER. The CDR3 nucleotides read TGCGCCAGCAGCCAAGCGGACAGGGACACCGGGGAGCTGTTTTTT. It translates to CASSQADRDTGELFF.

This clone was counted ten times or more. The chain couples TRBV10-3 to TRBJ2-1; D is possibly TRBD2 (6 bases). Germline V lookup: CDR1 ENHRY, CDR2 SYGVKD. The CDR3 has 14 amino acids. V shed 3 bases and J shed 12 bases, with 18 bases lying between them. CDR3 region: CAISDSQGAGGQFF. DNA for the CDR3: TGTGCCATCAGTGACAGCCAGGGAGCCGGGGGGCAGTTCTTC.

This clone has a handful of counts. The CDR3 spells CASSVSLGNQPQHF. In DNA form, the CDR3 reads TGTGCCAGCAGCGTTTCATTGGGGAATCAGCCCCAGCATTTT. This chain joins TRBV11-2 and TRBJ1-5; no definite D call. The CDR3 totals 14 residues. CDR1 and CDR2 from the germline V gene are SGHAT and FQNNGV. Trimming pared 5 bases from V and 4 bases from J, leaving 12 bases between.

This clone was seen more than once but under ten times. CDR3: CASSQARGVTENIQYF. DNA of the CDR3: TGTGCCAGCAGCCAAGCAAGGGGGGTGACTGAAAACATTCAGTACTTC. This chain joins TRBV4-2 and TRBJ2-4; either TRBD1 or TRBD2 may fit D (6 bases each). Between the trimmed V and J ends, which lost 1 base and 5 bases, there was a span of 15 bases. Germline V gives CDR1 LGHNA, CDR2 YNFKEQ. This CDR3 has 16 residues.

This clone was observed a few times. This rearrangement joins TRBV4-2 to TRBJ2-2; 7 bases match TRBD1. This CDR3 comprises 17 residues. Trimming took 1 base from V and 3 from J; bases not matched to a gene: 8. Germline lookup yields CDR1 LGHNA and CDR2 YNFKEQ. CDR3 nucleotides: TGTGCCAGCAGCCAAGCAATAGGGGGCTCGCACACCGGGGAGCTGTTTTTT. Translating it yields CASSQAIGGSHTGELFF.

This clone has a handful of counts. The chain uses TRBV7-2 and TRBJ1-1; 7 nucleotides align to TRBD1. Germline V gene lookup returns CDR1 SGHTA and CDR2 FQGNSA. Germline trimming cut 2 bases from V and 1 base from J; bases unmatched to any gene: 4. The CDR3 covers 15 residues. The CDR3 DNA is TGTGCCAGCAGCTTATGGGACAGCCCGAACACTGAAGCTTTCTTT. It translates to CASSLWDSPNTEAFF.

Only a few counts were recorded for this clone. The chain combines TRBV6-5 with TRBJ1-1, with D perhaps matching TRBD1 (6 bases). This CDR3 contains 12 residues. From germline, CDR1 is MNHEY and CDR2 SVGAGI. The V and J ends lost 8 bases and 11 bases respectively, with 18 bases between them. The CDR3 DNA sequence: TGTGCCAGCGGAAACCCAGGGGTGCGGGCTTTCTTT. Translated, it gives CASGNPGVRAFF.

This clone was counted between two and nine times. This chain joins TRBV2 and TRBJ2-7; D remains ambiguous. The CDR3 loop spans 13 amino acids. The germline V and J ends were trimmed by 5 bases and 5 bases, with 13 bases remaining between them. CDR1 and CDR2 from the germline V gene are SNHLY and FYNNEI. As DNA, the CDR3 is TGTGCCAGCAGTTTAGACCGGGTAAACGAGCAGTACTTC. Protein product: CASSLDRVNEQYF.

This clone was observed a few times. The chain links TRBV7-3 to TRBJ2-7, with a weak D call TRBD2 (5 bases). Germline lookup yields CDR1 SGHTA and CDR2 FQGTGA. Deletions cut 5 bases from V and 9 bases from J, with 17 bases between. This CDR3 has 13 amino acids. CDR3 in DNA: TGTGCCAGCAGCCCCCTGGGGAGTCCGGTGCAGTACTTC. This translates into CASSPLGSPVQYF.

The V gene is TRBV7-2, the J gene TRBJ2-7; possibly TRBD2 for D (6 bases). V was pared by 2 bases and J by 7 bases, with 12 bases between. In germline, CDR1 is SGHTA, CDR2 FQGNSA. The CDR3 extends over 13 amino acids. CDR3 protein: CASSLIPGREQYF. The DNA for the CDR3 is TGTGCCAGCAGCTTAATTCCGGGGAGGGAGCAGTACTTC.

The genes are TRBV7-2 and TRBJ2-1; 9 bases agree with TRBD1. The CDR3 has 16 residues. V dropped 5 bases and J dropped 6; count of bases not matched to a gene: 11. Per the germline V gene, CDR1 is SGHTA and CDR2 is FQGNSA. CDR3 amino acids: CASSPRQGDRGNEQFF. DNA of the CDR3: TGTGCCAGCAGCCCCCGACAGGGGGACCGCGGCAATGAGCAGTTCTTC.

This chain links TRBV27 with TRBJ2-5, with 8 bases fitting TRBD1. Judging by the DNA end, TRBJ2-7 fits better; the J call may be wrong. Germline lookup yields CDR1 MNHEY and CDR2 SMNVEV (reference sequence). The CDR3 contains 17 residues. CDR3 coding DNA: TGTGCCAGCAGTTTATTGGAATCGGGGACAGGACTTTACGAGCAGTACTTC. Amino acid sequence: CASSLLESGTGLYEQYF.

This clone was detected a few times. This rearrangement joins TRBV30 to TRBJ1-1, with 7 bases aligning to TRBD1. Germline CDR1 and CDR2: GTSNPN and SVGIG (reference sequence). V shed 3 bases and J 2 bases; nucleotides not matched to a gene: 15. This CDR3 region has 17 residues. The DNA for the CDR3 is TGTGCCTGGAGCCGTCCCCCGGGACAGAGCCTTAACACTGAAGCTTTCTTT. Translating gives CAWSRPPGQSLNTEAFF.